Presented here are 3 T cell receptor beta chains from one specimen sequenced in a study of T cells in Graves' hyperthyroidism and ophthalmopathy (dated by TCRdb to between 2018 and 2021). Libraries were made using multiplex PCR. Instrument used: Illumina HiSeq 2000. The TCR beta CDR3 regions were amplified from the RNA transcripts. The first round of RT-PCR for the TCR CDR3 was performed with the HTBI primer set and the Qiagen OneStep RT-PCR kit. TCRdb reprocessed the public reads (quality trimming at Q25 with fastp, clone calling with MiXCR) and kept in-frame beta chains. All rows with the same CDR3 protein become a single entry with the most common DNA and genes. Across this sample there are 550,000 to 700,000 distinct CDR3 sequences, with roughly 50% seen only once. The ten largest account for around 17% of the sample. The sample comprised peripheral blood or thyroid tissue (not recorded which). Every receptor here comes from an adult woman with Graves' disease, either hyperthyroidism or ophthalmopathy (not recorded which).

The chain employs TRBV20-1 and TRBJ2-3; D is tentatively TRBD1 or TRBD2 (5 bases each). This CDR3 is built from 13 residues. The germline V and J ends were trimmed by 6 bases and 1 base, with 11 bases remaining between them. CDR1 and CDR2 (germline): DFQATT, SNEGSKA (reference sequence). CDR3 DNA sequence: TGCAGTGCCCTACGGGGCCGCACAGATACGCAGTATTTT. This sequence encodes CSALRGRTDTQYF.

The J gene is TRBJ1-3, the V gene TRBV7-9; 7 bases agree with TRBD1. The CDR3 has 16 residues. CDR1 is SEHNR and CDR2 is FQNEAQ in the germline V gene (reference sequence). With V trimmed by 4 bases and J by 2 bases, 8 bases remained unmatched. The CDR3 loop reads CASSYRGGGTGNTIYF. As DNA, the CDR3 is TGTGCCAGCAGCTATCGTGGAGGGGGCACTGGAAACACCATATATTTT.

This rearrangement joins TRBV29-1 to TRBJ1-2; no definite D call. Germline values: CDR1 SQVTM, CDR2 ANQGSEA. The CDR3 is 10 residues long. V was trimmed by 8 bases and J by 8 bases, leaving 12 bases between them. CDR3 sequence (DNA): TGCAGCTTAGACGGTAGGGGCTACACCTTC. It codes for CSLDGRGYTF.